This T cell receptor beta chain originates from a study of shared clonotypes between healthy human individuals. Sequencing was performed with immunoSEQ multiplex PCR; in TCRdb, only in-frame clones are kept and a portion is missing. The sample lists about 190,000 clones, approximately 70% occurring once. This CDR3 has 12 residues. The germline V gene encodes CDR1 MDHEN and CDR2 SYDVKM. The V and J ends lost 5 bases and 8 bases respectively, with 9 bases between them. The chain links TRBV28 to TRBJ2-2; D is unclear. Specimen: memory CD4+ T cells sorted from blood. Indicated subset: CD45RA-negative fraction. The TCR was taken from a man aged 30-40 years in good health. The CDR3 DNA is TGTGCCAGCAGTCAAAGACTGGGGGAGCTGTTTTTT. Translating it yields CASSQRLGELFF.